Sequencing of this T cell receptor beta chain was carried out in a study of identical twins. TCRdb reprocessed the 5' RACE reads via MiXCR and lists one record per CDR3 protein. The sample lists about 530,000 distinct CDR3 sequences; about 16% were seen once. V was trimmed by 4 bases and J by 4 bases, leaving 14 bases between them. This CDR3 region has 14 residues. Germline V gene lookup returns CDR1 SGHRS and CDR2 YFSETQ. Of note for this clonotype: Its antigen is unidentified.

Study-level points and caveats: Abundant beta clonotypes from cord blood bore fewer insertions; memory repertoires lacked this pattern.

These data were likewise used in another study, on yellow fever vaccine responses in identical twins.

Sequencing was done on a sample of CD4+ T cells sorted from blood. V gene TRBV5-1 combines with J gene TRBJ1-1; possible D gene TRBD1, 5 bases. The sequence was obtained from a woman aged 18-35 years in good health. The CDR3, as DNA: TGCGCCAGCAGCCCGGGACTTATAGGCACTGAAGCTTTCTTT. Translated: CASSPGLIGTEAFF. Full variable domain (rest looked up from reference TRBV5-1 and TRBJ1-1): KAGVTQTPRYLIKTRGQQVTLSCSPISGHRSVSWYQQTPGQGLQFLFEYFSETQRNKGNFPGRFSGRQFSNSRSEMNVSTLELGDSALYLCASSPGLIGTEAFFGQGTRLTVV.